This TCR beta chain was sequenced in a study of PD-1 blockade in classical Hodgkin lymphoma. About the research overall: Patients were administered nivolumab (3 mg/kg intravenously) every 2 weeks. Notes on the study in general: Newly diagnosed patients reportedly had lower baseline TCR diversity than healthy donors. Some patients began nivolumab under 1 year after ASCT. These patients were excluded from later analyses.

On this clone itself: Its antigen is unidentified.

Clones were read by immunoSEQ multiplex PCR, and TCRdb kept only the in-frame ones, dropping some. The sample carries 25,000 to 30,000 clones, about 86% recorded once. All patients relapsed after autologous stem cell transplantation, and brentuximab vedotin exposure varied. Magnetic negative selection isolated CD8+ T cells from thawed PBMCs. Sequenced material: CD8+ T cells from blood, taken at baseline. The sequence was collected from a human donor with classical Hodgkin lymphoma.

The CDR3 spells CASSQEYGYEQYF. For the CDR3, the DNA is TGTGCCAGCAGCCAAGAGTATGGATACGAGCAGTACTTC. The chain employs TRBV14 and TRBJ2-7; D is undetermined. Deletions cut 0 bases from V and 4 bases from J, with 7 bases between. CDR1 and CDR2 from the germline V gene are SGHDN and FVKESK. This CDR3 comprises 13 residues.